The clone carrying this T cell receptor beta chain was seen a handful of times. This sample was taken from a study of human T cells and chemical hapten exposure. V lost 4 bases to trimming and J lost 9 bases, with 20 bases between them. The CDR3 spans 15 residues. Germline CDR1 reads SGHKS; CDR2 reads YYEKEE (reference sequence). The time point was: healthy volunteer bleed at 6 weeks. The study extracted total RNA from unfractionated whole blood. The library gave individual cDNA molecules unique molecular identifiers. MiXCR, run by TCRdb on the RACE reads, gives a single entry per CDR3 protein. The repertoire holds about 77,000 distinct CDR3 sequences, over 6.5% seen once, with about 1.7% in the top ten.

The TCR comes from a female donor in good health. Some clones in this sample may be carry-over from other donors' samples. The sample was whole blood. V and J are TRBV5-5 and TRBJ2-1; possibly TRBD2 for D (5 bases). The CDR3 is CASSDHPLASVEQFF. The CDR3 nucleotides read TGTGCCAGCAGCGACCACCCCCTAGCATCGGTTGAGCAGTTCTTC. The whole variable domain, remainder taken from reference TRBV5-5 and TRBJ2-1, is DAGVTQSPTHLIKTRGQQVTLRCSPISGHKSVSWYQQVLGQGPQFIFQYYEKEERGRGNFPDRFSARQFPNYSSELNVNALLLGDSALYLCASSDHPLASVEQFFGPGTRLTVL.